The clone carrying this TCR beta chain came up once. Its antigen is currently unknown. The CDR3 runs to 17 residues. Germline V CDR1 and CDR2: SEHNR, FQNEAQ (reference sequence). V lost 4 bases to trimming and J lost 8 bases; unmatched junction nucleotides: 15. The data were obtained in a study of somatic mutations in cytotoxic T cells in rheumatoid arthritis. As for the study in general: Flow sorting yielded some V beta antibody-stained T-cell populations at nearly 100% purity, among them V beta1+ cells sequenced for TCRB.

Findings and caveats of the study: CD8+ T cells showed clonality that did not differ significantly between patients with rheumatoid arthritis and age-matched healthy controls.

Only in-frame clones appear in the TCRdb table, and some are missing; sequencing was by immunoSEQ multiplex PCR. The sample includes some 11,000 clones, 70% to 80% of them seen just once. Sequencing was done on a sample of CD8+ T cells sorted from blood. The clonotype was recovered from an adult with rheumatoid arthritis. The chain uses TRBV7-9 and TRBJ2-1; 9 bases align to TRBD2. The CDR3 DNA follows: TGTGCCAGCAGCTGGAGGGAAGCGGGAGGCGTAGGTCATGAGCAGTTCTTC. Translation gives CASSWREAGGVGHEQFF.